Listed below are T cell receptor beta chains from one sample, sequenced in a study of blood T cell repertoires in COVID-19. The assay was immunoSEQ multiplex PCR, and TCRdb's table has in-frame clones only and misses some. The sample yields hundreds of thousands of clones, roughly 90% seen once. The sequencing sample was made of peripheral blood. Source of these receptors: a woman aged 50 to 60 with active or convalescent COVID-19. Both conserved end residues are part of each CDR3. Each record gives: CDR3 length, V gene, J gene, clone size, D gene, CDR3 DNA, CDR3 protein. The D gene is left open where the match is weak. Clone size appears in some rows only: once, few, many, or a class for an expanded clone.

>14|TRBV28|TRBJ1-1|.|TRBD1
TGTGCCAGCAGTTTTGGACCCGACAGGGTGTGGGCTTTCTTT
CASSFGPDRVWAFF
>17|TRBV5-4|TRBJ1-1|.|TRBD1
TGTGCCAGCAGCTTTATCCGGGACAGGGGTGACGTCGCTGAAGCTTTCTTT
CASSFIRDRGDVAEAFF
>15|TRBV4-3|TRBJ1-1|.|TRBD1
TGCGCCAGCAGCCAAGACGACAGGGGGTCCACTGAAGCTTTCTTT
CASSQDDRGSTEAFF
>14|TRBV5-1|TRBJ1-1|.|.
TGCGCCAGCAGCTTGAACAGGGTGGGCACTGAAGCTTTCTTT
CASSLNRVGTEAFF
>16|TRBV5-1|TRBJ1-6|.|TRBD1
TGCGCCAGCAGAAAAACCGGGACAGGGTATAATTCACCCCTCCACTTT
CASRKTGTGYNSPLHF
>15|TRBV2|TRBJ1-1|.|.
TGTGCCAGCAGTGAAGCGGGGACTGTGAGGCCTGAAGCTTTCTTT
CASSEAGTVRPEAFF
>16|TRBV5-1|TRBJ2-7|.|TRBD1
TGCGCCAGCAGCTTGGGAGCCGGGACAGGGGGCCGGGAGCAGTACTTC
CASSLGAGTGGREQYF
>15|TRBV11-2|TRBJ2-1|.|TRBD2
TGTGCCAGCAGCCCGAGACTAGCGGGCTCCAATGAGCAGTTCTTC
CASSPRLAGSNEQFF
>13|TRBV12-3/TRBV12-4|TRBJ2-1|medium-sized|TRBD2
TGTGCCAGCAGTTTGGGACTAATCAATGAGCAGTTCTTC
CASSLGLINEQFF
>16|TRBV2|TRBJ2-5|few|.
TGTGCCAGCAGTGAAGCGCAAGCCTGGAGGGTCGAGACCCAGTACTTC
CASSEAQAWRVETQYF
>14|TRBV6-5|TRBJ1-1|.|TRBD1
TGTGCCAGCACCAGACAGGGGGCGGACACTGAAGCTTTCTTT
CASTRQGADTEAFF